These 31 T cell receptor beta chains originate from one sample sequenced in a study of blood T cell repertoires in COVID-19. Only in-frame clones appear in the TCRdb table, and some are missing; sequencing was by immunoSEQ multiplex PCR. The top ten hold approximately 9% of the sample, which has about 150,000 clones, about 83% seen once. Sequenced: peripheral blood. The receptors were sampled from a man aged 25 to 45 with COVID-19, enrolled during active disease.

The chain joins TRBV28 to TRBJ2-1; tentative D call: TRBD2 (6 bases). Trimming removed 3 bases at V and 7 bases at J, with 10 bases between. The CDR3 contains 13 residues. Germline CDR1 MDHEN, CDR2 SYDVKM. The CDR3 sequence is CASSFSGRNEQFF. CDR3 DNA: TGTGCCAGCAGTTTCTCAGGGAGGAATGAGCAGTTCTTC.

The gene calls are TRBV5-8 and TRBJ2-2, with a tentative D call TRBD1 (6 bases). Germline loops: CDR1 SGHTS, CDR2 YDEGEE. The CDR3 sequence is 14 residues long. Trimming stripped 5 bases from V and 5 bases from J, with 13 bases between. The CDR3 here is CASRPLQGTGELFF. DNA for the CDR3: TGTGCCAGCAGACCACTACAGGGAACCGGGGAGCTGTTTTTT.

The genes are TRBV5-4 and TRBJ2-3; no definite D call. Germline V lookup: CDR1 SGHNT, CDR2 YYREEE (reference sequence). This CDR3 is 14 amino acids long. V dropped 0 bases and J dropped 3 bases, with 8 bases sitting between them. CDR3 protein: CASSLGSRTDTQYF. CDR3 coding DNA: TGTGCCAGCAGCTTGGGGAGTCGGACAGATACGCAGTATTTT. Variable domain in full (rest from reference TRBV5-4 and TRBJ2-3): ETGVTQSPTHLIKTRGQQVTLRCSSQSGHNTVSWYQQALGQGPQFIFQYYREEENGRGNFPPRFSGLQFPNYSSELNVNALELDDSALYLCASSLGSRTDTQYFGPGTRLTVL.

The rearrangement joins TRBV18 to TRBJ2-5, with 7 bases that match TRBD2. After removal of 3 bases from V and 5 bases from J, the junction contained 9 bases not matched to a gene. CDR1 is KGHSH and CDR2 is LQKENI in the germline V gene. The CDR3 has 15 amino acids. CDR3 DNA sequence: TGTGCCAGCTCACCCAACCCGACGCGGGAGGAGACCCAGTACTTC. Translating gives CASSPNPTREETQYF.

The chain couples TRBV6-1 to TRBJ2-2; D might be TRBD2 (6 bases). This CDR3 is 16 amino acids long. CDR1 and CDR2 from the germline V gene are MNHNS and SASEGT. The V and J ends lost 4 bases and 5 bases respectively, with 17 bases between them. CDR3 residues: CASSGFSGTGTGELFF. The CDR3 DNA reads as TGTGCCAGCAGTGGATTTAGCGGCACGGGGACCGGGGAGCTGTTTTTT.

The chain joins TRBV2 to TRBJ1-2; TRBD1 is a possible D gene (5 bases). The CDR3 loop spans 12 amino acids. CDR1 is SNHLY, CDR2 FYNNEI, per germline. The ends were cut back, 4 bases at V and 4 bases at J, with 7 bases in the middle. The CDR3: CASSATAYGYTF. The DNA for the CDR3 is TGTGCCAGCAGTGCGACAGCCTATGGCTACACCTTC.

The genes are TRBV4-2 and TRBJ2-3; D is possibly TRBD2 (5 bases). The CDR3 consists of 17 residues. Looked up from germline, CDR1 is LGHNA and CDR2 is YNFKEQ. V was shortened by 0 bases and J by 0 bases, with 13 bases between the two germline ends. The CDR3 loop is CASSQDTQRTSTDTQYF. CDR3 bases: TGTGCCAGCAGCCAAGATACACAGCGGACTAGCACAGATACGCAGTATTTT.

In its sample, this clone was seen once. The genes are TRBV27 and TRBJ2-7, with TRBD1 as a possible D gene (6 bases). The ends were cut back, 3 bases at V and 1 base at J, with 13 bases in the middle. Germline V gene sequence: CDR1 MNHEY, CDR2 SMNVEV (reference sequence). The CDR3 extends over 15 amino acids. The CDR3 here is CASSFFQGRSYEQYF. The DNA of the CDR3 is TGTGCCAGCAGTTTTTTCCAGGGGCGGTCCTACGAGCAGTACTTC.

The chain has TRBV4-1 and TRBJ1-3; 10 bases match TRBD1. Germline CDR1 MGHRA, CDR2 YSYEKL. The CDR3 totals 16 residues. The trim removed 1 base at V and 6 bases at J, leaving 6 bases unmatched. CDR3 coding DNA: TGCGCCAGCAGCCAAGGGGACAGGGGAATGGAAAACACCATATATTTT. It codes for CASSQGDRGMENTIYF.

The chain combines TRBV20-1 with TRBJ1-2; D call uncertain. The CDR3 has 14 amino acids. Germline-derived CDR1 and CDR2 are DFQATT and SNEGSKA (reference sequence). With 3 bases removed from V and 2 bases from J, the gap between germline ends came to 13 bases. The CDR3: CSASLVRGNYGYTF. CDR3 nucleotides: TGCAGTGCTAGTTTAGTTCGAGGAAACTATGGCTACACCTTC.

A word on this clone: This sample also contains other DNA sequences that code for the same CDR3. The chain's CDR3 is CASSYGQAAYEQYF. The CDR3 DNA is TGTGCCAGCAGTTACGGACAGGCCGCCTACGAGCAGTACTTC. The chain employs TRBV6-5 and TRBJ2-7; 7 bases are shared with TRBD1. Germline V gene data show CDR1 as MNHEY and CDR2 as SVGAGI. Unmatched junction bases numbered 3, after V lost 2 bases and J lost 2 bases. This CDR3 comprises 14 residues.

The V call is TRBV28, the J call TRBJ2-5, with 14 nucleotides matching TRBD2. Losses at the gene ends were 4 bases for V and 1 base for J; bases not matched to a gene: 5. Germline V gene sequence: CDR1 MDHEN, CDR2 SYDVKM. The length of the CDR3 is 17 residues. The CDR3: CASSSGLAGVFQETQYF. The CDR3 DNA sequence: TGTGCCAGCAGTTCGGGACTAGCGGGAGTGTTCCAAGAGACCCAGTACTTC.

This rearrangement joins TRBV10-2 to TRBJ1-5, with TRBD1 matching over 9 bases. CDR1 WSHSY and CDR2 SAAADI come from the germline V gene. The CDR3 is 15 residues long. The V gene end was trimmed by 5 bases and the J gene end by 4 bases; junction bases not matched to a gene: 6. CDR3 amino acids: CASSSPGQGNQPQHF. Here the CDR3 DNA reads TGCGCCAGCAGTTCGCCGGGACAGGGAAATCAGCCCCAGCATTTT.

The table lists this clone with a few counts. CDR3 in amino acids: CASRTRTAASYEQYF. CDR3 nucleotides: TGCGCCAGCAGAACCCGGACAGCCGCGTCCTACGAGCAGTACTTC. The chain uses TRBV5-1 and TRBJ2-7, with D perhaps TRBD1 (6 bases). Trimming shortened V by 5 bases and J by 1 base, and 16 bases separated the two germline ends. CDR1 is SGHRS and CDR2 is YFSETQ in the germline V gene. There are 15 residues in the CDR3.

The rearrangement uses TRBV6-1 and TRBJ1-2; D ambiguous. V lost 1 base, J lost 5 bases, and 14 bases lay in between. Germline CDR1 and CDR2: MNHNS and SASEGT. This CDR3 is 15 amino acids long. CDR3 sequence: CASSEDAEGLYGYTF. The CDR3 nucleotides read TGTGCCAGCAGTGAAGATGCGGAAGGCTTATATGGCTACACCTTC.

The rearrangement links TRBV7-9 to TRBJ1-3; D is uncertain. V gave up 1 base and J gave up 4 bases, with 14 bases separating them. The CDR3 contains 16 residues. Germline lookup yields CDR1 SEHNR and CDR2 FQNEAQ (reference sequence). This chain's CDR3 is CASSLGAGSSGNTIYF. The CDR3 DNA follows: TGTGCCAGCAGCTTAGGTGCGGGGTCGTCGGGAAACACCATATATTTT.

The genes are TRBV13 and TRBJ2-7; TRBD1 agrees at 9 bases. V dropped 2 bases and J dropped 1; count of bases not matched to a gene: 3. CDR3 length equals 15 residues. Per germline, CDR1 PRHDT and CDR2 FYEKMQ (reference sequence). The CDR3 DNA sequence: TGTGCCAGCAGCTTACTCGGGACAGGGTCCTACGAGCAGTACTTC. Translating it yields CASSLLGTGSYEQYF.

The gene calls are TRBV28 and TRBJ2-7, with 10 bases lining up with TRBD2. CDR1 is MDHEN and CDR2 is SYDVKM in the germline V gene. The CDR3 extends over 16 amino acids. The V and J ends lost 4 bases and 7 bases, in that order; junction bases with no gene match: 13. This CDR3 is CASSYPGSQRGGEQYF. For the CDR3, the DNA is TGTGCCAGCAGTTACCCCGGATCCCAGCGGGGGGGGGAGCAGTACTTC. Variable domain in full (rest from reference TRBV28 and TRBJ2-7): DVKVTQSSRYLVKRTGEKVFLECVQDMDHENMFWYRQDPGLGLRLIYFSYDVKMKEKGDIPEGYSVSREKKERFSLILESASTNQTSMYLCASSYPGSQRGGEQYFGPGTRLTVT.

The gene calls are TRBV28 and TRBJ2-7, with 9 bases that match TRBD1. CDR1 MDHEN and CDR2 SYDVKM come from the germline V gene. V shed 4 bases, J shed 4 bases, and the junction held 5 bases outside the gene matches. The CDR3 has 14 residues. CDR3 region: CASSWGQGSYEQYF. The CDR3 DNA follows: TGTGCCAGCAGTTGGGGACAGGGTTCTTACGAGCAGTACTTC.

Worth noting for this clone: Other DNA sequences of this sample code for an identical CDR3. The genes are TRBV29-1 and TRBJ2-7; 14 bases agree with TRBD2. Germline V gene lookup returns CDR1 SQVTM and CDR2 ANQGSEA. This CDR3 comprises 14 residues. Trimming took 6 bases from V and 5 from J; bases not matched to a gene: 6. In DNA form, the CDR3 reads TGCAGCGTCCCCACGGGACTAGCGGGGGACGAGCAGTACTTC. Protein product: CSVPTGLAGDEQYF.

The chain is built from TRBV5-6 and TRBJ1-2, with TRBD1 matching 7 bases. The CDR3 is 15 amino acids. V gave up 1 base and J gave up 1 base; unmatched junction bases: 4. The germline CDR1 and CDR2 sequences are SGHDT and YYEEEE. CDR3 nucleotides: TGTGCCAGCAGCTTGAAGACAGGGATTAACTATGGCTACACCTTC. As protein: CASSLKTGINYGYTF.

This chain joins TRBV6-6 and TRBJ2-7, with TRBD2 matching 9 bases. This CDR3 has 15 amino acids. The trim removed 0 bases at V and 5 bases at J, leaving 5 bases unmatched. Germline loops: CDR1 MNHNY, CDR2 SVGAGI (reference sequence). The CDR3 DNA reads TGTGCCAGCAGTTACTCGATTAGCGGGAGCGACGAGCAGTACTTC. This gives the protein CASSYSISGSDEQYF.

Here the CDR3 reads CATSRTGTYEQYF. CDR3 in DNA: TGTGCCACCTCTCGAACAGGGACCTACGAGCAGTACTTC. This rearrangement joins TRBV24-1 to TRBJ2-7; possibly TRBD1 for D (6 bases). Trimming cost V 9 bases and J 2 bases, with 13 bases left between them. This CDR3 has 13 amino acids. CDR1 is KGHDR, CDR2 SFDVKD, per germline.

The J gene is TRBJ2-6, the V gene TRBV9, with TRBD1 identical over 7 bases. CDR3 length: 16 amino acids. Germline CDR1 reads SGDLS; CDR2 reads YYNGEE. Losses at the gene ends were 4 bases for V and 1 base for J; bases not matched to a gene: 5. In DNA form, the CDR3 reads TGTGCCAGCAGCCCCCCAGGGGGATCTGGGGCCAACGTCCTGACTTTC. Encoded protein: CASSPPGGSGANVLTF.

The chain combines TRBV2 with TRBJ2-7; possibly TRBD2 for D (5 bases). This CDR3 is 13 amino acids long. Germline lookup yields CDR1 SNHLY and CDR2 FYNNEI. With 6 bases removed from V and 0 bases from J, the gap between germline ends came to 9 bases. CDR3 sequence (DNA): TGTGCCAGCAGCCCGGGGTTCTCCTACGAGCAGTACTTC. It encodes CASSPGFSYEQYF.

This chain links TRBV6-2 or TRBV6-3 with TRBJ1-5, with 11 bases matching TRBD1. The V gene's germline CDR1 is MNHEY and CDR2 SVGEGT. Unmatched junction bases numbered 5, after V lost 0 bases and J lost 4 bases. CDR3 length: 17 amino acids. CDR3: CASSYSGQGGRNQPQHF. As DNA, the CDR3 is TGTGCCAGCAGTTACTCGGGACAGGGGGGTCGAAATCAGCCCCAGCATTTT.

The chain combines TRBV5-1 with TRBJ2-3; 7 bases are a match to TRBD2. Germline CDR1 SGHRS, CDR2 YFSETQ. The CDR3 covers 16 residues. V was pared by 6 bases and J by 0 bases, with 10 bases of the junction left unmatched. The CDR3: CASTPLLAASTDTQYF. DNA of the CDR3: TGCGCCAGCACCCCATTGCTAGCGGCAAGCACAGATACGCAGTATTTT.

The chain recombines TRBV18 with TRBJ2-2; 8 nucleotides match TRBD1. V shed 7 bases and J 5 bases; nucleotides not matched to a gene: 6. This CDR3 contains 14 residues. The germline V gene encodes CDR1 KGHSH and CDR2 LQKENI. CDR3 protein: CASLMDRVTGELFF. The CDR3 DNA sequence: TGTGCCAGCTTAATGGACAGGGTGACCGGGGAGCTGTTTTTT.

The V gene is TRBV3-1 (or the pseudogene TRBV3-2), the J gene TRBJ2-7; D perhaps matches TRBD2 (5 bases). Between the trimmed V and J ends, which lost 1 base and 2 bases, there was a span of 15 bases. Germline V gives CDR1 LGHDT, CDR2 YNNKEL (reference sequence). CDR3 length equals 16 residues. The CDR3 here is CASSQVGGGLAYEQYF. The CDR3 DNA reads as TGTGCCAGCAGCCAAGTAGGAGGTGGCTTAGCCTACGAGCAGTACTTC.

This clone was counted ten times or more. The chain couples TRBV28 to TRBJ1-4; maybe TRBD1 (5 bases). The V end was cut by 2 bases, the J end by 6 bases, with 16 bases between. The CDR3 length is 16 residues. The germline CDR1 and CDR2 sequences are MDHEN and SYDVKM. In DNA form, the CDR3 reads TGTGCCAGCAGTTTAGAAATAGGGGCTGGAGATGAAAAACTGTTTTTT. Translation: CASSLEIGAGDEKLFF.

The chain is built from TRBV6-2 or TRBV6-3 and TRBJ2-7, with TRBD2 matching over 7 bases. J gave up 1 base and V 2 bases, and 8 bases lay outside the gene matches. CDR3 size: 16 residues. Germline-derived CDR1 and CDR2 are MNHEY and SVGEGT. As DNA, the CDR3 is TGTGCCAGCAGTTACGAGAGGCCTAGCGGTTCCTACGAGCAGTACTTC. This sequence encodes CASSYERPSGSYEQYF.